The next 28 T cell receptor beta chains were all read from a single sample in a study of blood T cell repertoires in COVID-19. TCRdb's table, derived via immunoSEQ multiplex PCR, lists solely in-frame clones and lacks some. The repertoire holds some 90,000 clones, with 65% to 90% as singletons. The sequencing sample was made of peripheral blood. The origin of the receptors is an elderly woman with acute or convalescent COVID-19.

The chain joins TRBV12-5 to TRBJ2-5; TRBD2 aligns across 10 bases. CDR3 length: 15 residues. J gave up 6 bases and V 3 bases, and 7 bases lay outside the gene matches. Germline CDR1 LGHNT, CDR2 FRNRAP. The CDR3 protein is CASGLGLAGVKTQYF. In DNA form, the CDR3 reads TGTGCTAGTGGTTTAGGGCTAGCGGGGGTGAAGACCCAGTACTTC. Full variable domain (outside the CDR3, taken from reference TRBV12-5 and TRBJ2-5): DARVTQTPRHKVTEMGQEVTMRCQPILGHNTVFWYRQTMMQGLELLAYFRNRAPLDDSGMPKDRFSAEMPDATLATLKIQPSEPRDSAVYFCASGLGLAGVKTQYFGPGTRLLVL.

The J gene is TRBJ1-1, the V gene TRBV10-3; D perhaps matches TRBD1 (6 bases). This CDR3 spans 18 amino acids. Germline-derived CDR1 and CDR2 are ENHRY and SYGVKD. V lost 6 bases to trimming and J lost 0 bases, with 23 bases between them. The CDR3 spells CAISPGTGGGGMNTEAFF. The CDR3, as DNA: TGTGCCATCAGCCCCGGCACGGGGGGAGGGGGTATGAACACTGAAGCTTTCTTT.

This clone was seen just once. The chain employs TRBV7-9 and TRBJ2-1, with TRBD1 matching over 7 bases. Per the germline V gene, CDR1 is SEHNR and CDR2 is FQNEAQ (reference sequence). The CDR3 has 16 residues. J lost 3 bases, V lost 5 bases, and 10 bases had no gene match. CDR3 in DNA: TGTGCCAGCAGCCCCCAGGGCAGGGGGAACTACAATGAGCAGTTCTTC. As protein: CASSPQGRGNYNEQFF.

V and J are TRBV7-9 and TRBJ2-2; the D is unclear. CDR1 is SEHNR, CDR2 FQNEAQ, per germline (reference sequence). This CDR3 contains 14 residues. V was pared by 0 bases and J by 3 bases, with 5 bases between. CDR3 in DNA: TGTGCCAGCAGCTTAGCCACAGACACCGGGGAGCTGTTTTTT. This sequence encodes CASSLATDTGELFF.

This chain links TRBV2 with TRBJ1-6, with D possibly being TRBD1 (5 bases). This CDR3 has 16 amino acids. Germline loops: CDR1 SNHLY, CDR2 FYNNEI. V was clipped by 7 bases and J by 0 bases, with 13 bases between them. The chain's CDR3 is CASMIGQSSYNSPLHF. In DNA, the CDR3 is TGTGCCAGCATGATCGGACAAAGCTCCTATAATTCACCCCTCCACTTT.

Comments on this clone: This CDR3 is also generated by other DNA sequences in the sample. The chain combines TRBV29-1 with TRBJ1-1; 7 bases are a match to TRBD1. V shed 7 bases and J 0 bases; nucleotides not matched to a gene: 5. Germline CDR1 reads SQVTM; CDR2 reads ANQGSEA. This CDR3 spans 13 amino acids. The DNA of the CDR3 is TGCAGCGGGACGACAGGGCTGAACACTGAAGCTTTCTTT. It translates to CSGTTGLNTEAFF.

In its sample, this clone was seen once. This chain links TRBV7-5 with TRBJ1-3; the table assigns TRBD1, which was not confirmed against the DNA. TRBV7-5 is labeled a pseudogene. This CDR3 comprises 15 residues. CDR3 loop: CARSSTQGPGNTIYF. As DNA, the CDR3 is TGTGCCAGAAGCTCCACTCAGGGGCCTGGAAACACCATATATTTT.

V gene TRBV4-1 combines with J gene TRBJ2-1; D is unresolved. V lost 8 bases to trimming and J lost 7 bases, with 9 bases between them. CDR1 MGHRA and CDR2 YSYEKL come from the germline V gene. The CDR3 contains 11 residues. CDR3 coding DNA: TGCGCCAGCTCCCCCGGGAATGAGCAGTTCTTC. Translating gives CASSPGNEQFF.

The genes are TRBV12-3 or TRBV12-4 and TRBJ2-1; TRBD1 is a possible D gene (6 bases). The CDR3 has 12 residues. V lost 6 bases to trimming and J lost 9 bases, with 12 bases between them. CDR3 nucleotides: TGTGCCAGCAGCTCACAGGGCGGTGAGCAGTTCTTC. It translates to CASSSQGGEQFF.

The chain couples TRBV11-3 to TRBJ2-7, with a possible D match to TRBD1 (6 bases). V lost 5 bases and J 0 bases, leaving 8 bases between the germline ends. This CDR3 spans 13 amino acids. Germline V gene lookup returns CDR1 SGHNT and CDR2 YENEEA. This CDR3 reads CASSKGGSYEQYF. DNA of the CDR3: TGTGCCAGCAGCAAAGGGGGCTCCTACGAGCAGTACTTC.

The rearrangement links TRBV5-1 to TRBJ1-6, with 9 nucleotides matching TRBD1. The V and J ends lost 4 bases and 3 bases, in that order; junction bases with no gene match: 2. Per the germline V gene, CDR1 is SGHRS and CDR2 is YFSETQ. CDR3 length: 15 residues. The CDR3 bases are TGCGCCAGCAGCGGACAGGGGATCTATAATTCACCCCTCCACTTT. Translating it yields CASSGQGIYNSPLHF.

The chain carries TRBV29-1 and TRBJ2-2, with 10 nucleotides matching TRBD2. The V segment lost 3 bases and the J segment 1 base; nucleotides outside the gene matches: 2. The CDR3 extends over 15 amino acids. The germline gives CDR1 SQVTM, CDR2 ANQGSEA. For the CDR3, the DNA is TGCAGCGTTGACTTAGCGGGGGGGAACACCGGGGAGCTGTTTTTT. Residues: CSVDLAGGNTGELFF.

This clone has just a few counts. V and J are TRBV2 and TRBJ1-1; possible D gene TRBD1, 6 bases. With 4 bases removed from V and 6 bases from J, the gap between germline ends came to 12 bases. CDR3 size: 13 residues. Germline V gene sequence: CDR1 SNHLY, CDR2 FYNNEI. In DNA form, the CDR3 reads TGTGCCAGCAGTGGCAGGGGCCCACCTGAAGCTTTCTTT. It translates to CASSGRGPPEAFF.

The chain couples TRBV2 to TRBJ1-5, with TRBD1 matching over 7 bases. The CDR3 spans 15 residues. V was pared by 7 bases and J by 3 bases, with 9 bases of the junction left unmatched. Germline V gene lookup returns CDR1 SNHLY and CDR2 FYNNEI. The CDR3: CASTEQRGLNQPQHF. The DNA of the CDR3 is TGTGCCAGCACCGAACAGAGGGGGCTCAATCAGCCCCAGCATTTT.

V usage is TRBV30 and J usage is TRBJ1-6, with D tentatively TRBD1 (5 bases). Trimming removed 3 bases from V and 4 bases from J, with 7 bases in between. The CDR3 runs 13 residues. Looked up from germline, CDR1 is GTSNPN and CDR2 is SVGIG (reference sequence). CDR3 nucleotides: TGTGCCTGGAGGGCAGGGTATAATTCACCCCTCCACTTT. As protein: CAWRAGYNSPLHF.

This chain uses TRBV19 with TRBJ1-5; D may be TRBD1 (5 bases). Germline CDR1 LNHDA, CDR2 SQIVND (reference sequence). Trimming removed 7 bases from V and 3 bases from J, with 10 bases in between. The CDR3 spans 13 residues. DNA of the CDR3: TGTGCCAGTACCCCAGGGTCCAATCAGCCCCAGCATTTT. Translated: CASTPGSNQPQHF.

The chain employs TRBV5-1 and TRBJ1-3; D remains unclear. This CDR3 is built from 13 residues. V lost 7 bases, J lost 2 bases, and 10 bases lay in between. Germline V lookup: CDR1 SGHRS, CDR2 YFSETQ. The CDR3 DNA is TGCGCCAGCTGTGAGGGTACTGGAAACACCATATATTTT. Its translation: CASCEGTGNTIYF.

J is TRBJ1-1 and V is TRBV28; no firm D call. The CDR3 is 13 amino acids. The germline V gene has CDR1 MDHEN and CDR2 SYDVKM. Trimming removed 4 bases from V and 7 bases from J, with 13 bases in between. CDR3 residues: CASSSTLRGEAFF. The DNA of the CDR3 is TGTGCCAGCAGTTCCACCCTACGCGGTGAAGCTTTCTTT.

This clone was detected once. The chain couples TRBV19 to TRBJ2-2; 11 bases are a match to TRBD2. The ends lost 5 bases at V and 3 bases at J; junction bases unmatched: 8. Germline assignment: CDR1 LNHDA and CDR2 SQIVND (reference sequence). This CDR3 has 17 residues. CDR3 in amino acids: CASSPLAGGGYTGELFF. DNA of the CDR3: TGTGCCAGTAGTCCCCTAGCGGGGGGAGGTTACACCGGGGAGCTGTTTTTT.

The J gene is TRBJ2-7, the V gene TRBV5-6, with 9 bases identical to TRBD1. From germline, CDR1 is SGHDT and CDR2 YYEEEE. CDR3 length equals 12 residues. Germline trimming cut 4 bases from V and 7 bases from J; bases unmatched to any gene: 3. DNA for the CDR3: TGTGCCAGCAGCCCGGACAGGGGAGAGCAGTACTTC. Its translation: CASSPDRGEQYF.

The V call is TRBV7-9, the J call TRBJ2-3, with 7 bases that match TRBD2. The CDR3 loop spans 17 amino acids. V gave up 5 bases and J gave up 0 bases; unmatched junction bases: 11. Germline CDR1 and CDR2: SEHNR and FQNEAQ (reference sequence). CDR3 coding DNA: TGTGCCAGCAGCCCAGCTAGCGGTCGATTGAGCACAGATACGCAGTATTTT. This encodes CASSPASGRLSTDTQYF.

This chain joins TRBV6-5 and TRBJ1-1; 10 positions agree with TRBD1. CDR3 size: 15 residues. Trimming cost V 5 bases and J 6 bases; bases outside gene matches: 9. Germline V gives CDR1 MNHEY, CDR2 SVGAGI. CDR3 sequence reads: CASSTWDRGGAEAFF. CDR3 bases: TGTGCCAGCAGTACATGGGACAGGGGAGGGGCTGAAGCTTTCTTT.

The CDR3 coding sequence is TGCGCCAGCAGCTTGGGCACTACCACAGATACGCAGTATTTT. Amino acid sequence: CASSLGTTTDTQYF. The gene calls are TRBV5-1 and TRBJ2-3; no definite D call. CDR3 length equals 14 residues. The germline CDR1 and CDR2 sequences are SGHRS and YFSETQ. Trimming cost V 0 bases and J 2 bases, with 7 bases left between them.

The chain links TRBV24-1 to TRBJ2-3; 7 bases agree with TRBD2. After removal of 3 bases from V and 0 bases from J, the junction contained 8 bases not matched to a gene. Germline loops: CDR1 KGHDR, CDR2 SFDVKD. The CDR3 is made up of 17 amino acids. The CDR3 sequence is CATSDTRTGGSTDTQYF. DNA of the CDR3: TGTGCCACCAGTGATACCCGTACGGGGGGAAGCACAGATACGCAGTATTTT.

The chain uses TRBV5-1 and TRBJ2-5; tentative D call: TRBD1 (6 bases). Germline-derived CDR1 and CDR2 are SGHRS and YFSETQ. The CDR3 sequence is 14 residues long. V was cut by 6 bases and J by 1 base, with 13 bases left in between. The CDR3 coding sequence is TGCGCCAGCACCGGGACACCAGTCCAAGAGACCCAGTACTTC. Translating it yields CASTGTPVQETQYF.

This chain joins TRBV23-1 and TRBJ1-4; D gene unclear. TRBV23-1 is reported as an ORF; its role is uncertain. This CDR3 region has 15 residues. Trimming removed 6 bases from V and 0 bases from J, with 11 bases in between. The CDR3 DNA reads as TGCGCCAGCAGGGGAGCAGATGCAACTAATGAAAAACTGTTTTTT. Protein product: CASRGADATNEKLFF.

The CDR3 nucleotides are TGTGCCAGCAGCACCCTTGGGGGGGGGTCAACTAATGAAAAACTGTTTTTT. Translated: CASSTLGGGSTNEKLFF. This chain uses TRBV11-2 with TRBJ1-4; tentatively, D is TRBD1 (5 bases). This CDR3 spans 17 amino acids. From germline, CDR1 is SGHAT and CDR2 FQNNGV. The V end lost 5 bases, the J end lost 0 bases, and 16 bases lay between the germline ends.

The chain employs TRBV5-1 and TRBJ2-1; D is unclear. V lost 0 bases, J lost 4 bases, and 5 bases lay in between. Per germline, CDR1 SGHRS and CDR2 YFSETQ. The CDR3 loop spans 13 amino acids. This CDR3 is CASSLEEYNEQFF. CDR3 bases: TGCGCCAGCAGCTTGGAGGAGTACAATGAGCAGTTCTTC.